The rows below give T cell receptor beta chains drawn from one sample of a study of T-cell reconstitution after alpha-beta-depleted transplantation in children. TCRdb independently ran MiXCR on the PCR reads; one entry per CDR3 protein. Of 490,000 or so distinct CDR3 sequences listed, under 15% are singletons. The specimen comprised PBMCs from the stem cell graft donor, sampled from the stem cell graft. The receptors were gathered from a human donor who donated a stem cell graft to a child with combined immunodeficiency. CDR3s include the opening cysteine and the closing phenylalanine or tryptophan. Fields, in order: J gene, clone size, D gene, V gene, CDR3 DNA, CDR3 protein. D genes are given only for firm matches. Clone size is shown for a subset of rows, as once, few, many or a class of expanded clone.

TRBJ2-1 many NA TRBV20-1 TGCAGTGCTAGAGATCGCACAACTAGAAGATACGGCAATGAGCAGTTCTTC CSARDRTTRRYGNEQFF
TRBJ2-1 many NA TRBV3-1 TGTGCCAGCAGCCAAGAACCGGGAAATTGGAATGAGCAGTTCTTC CASSQEPGNWNEQFF
TRBJ2-5 few NA TRBV10-3 TGTGCCATCAGGGCCTCGGATCAAGAGACCCAGTACTTC CAIRASDQETQYF
TRBJ1-2 NA TRBD1 TRBV14 TGTGCCAGCAGCCCGGGACAGGGGGTCTATGGCTACACCTTC CASSPGQGVYGYTF
TRBJ2-1 few TRBD2 TRBV9 TGTGCCAGCAGCGTAGCTCGTGAGCGGGAGTTTACGGGTGAGCAGTTCTTC CASSVAREREFTGEQFF
TRBJ2-7 NA TRBD1 TRBV29-1 TGCAGCGTTGAAGGGGTCCTAGGGACAGGATTCACCTACGAGCAGTACTTC CSVEGVLGTGFTYEQYF
TRBJ2-7 NA NA TRBV2 TGTGCCAGCAGGGGGGGACTCGAGCAGTACTTC CASRGGLEQYF
TRBJ1-2 many NA TRBV12-3/TRBV12-4 TGTGCCAGCAGCGAATCCGACAGGTCTGGTGGCTACACCTTC CASSESDRSGGYTF
TRBJ2-3 few TRBD1 TRBV11-3 TGTGCCAGCAGTCGACAGGGCAGCACAGATACGCAGTATTTT CASSRQGSTDTQYF
TRBJ2-7 few NA TRBV30 TGTGCCTGGAGTTCCAGCTACGAGCAGTACTTC CAWSSSYEQYF
TRBJ1-1 NA NA TRBV7-9 TGTGCCAGCAGCTTATCCGAGGCAGCTTTCTTT CASSLSEAAFF
TRBJ1-2 many NA TRBV30 TGTGCCTGGGCCAGGGTAAACTATGGCTACACCTTC CAWARVNYGYTF
TRBJ1-4 NA NA TRBV6-1 TGTGCCAGCAGTCGCAACCAGAGGAGTGAAAAACTGTTTTTT CASSRNQRSEKLFF
TRBJ2-1 many TRBD1 TRBV28 TGTGCCACGGTGGAGGGACAGGGGGTATCTAATGAGCAGTTCTTC CATVEGQGVSNEQFF
TRBJ2-2 many NA TRBV3-1 TGTGCCAGCAGCCAAGATGAGGCAGTGAACGGGGAGCTGTTTTTT CASSQDEAVNGELFF
TRBJ2-1 few NA TRBV9 TGTGCCAGCAGCGTAGTAACGGGACCGTACAATGAGCAGTTCTTC CASSVVTGPYNEQFF
TRBJ2-3 many NA TRBV5-1 TGTGCCAGCAGTTTAGGAGATACGCAGTATTTT CASSLGDTQYF
TRBJ2-2 many NA TRBV20-1 TGCAGTGCTAGACCCCCCCCCGGGGAGCTGTTTTTT CSARPPPGELFF
TRBJ2-7 many NA TRBV5-6 TGTGCCAGCAGTCGGACTACCACCTACGAGCAGTACTTC CASSRTTTYEQYF
TRBJ2-5 NA NA TRBV20-1 TGCAGTGCTAGAGGGTGGGACCTCGGTCAGTACTTC CSARGWDLGQYF
TRBJ1-2 NA NA TRBV5-1 TGCGCCAGCAGCTTGGAGAGGGGGTTGGATGGCTACACCTTC CASSLERGLDGYTF
TRBJ1-5 few NA TRBV15 TGTGCCACCAGCAGAGATCGGATACGTAGTCAGCCCCAGCATTTT CATSRDRIRSQPQHF
TRBJ1-5 few NA TRBV10-3 TGTGCCATCAGTGAAGATAGGGAGGTTGGCCAGCCCCAGCATTTT CAISEDREVGQPQHF
TRBJ1-1 few NA TRBV12-3/TRBV12-4 TGTGCCAGCAGTTTTTGGGTCAGGGAAAGGGGGAACACTGAAGCTTTCTTT CASSFWVRERGNTEAFF
TRBJ1-2 many NA TRBV15 TGTGCCACCAGCAGAGCTATCCTTAACTATGGCTACACCTTC CATSRAILNYGYTF
TRBJ2-1 NA NA TRBV12-3/TRBV12-4 TGTGCCAGCAGTTTCGGATATCACAATGAGCAGTTCTTC CASSFGYHNEQFF
TRBJ2-2 NA TRBD2 TRBV19 TGTGCCAGTAGTATAATGTGGAGCGGGAGCAACACCGGGGAGCTGTTTTTT CASSIMWSGSNTGELFF
TRBJ2-7 many NA TRBV10-3 TGTGCCATCAGTGAGTCAGGGGGATTCTACGAGCAGTACTTC CAISESGGFYEQYF
TRBJ1-4 NA NA TRBV6-5 TGTGCCAGCAGTTACTCGGAAGCCGTTAATGAAAAACTGTTTTTT CASSYSEAVNEKLFF
TRBJ2-2 NA TRBD2 TRBV5-1 TGCGCCAGCATCGGCGAGGGCGGGAGGGCCGCTGGGGAGCTGTTTTTT CASIGEGGRAAGELFF
TRBJ2-2 few TRBD1 TRBV12-3/TRBV12-4 TGTGCCAGCAGATCGCCGGGACAGGGGCCCGGGGAGCTGTTTTTT CASRSPGQGPGELFF
TRBJ2-1 many NA TRBV21-1 TGTGCCAGCAGCAAAGGAGGTAGGGGTCGGGACTGCCCTCACAATGAGCAGTTCTTC CASSKGGRGRDCPHNEQFF
TRBJ1-2 NA NA TRBV15 TGTGCCACCAGCAGAGATCTGGGGAACTATGGCTACACCTTC CATSRDLGNYGYTF
TRBJ2-1 many NA TRBV5-1 TGCGCCAGCAGCTTGGGTGAGGTGGGCGCGGATGAGCAGTTCTTC CASSLGEVGADEQFF
TRBJ2-7 many TRBD1 TRBV29-1 TGCAGCGTTCCAGGGGGCGAGTACGAGCAGTACTTC CSVPGGEYEQYF
TRBJ2-3 many TRBD2 TRBV7-9 TGTGCCAGCACCGGGACTATTAGCACAGATACGCAGTATTTT CASTGTISTDTQYF
TRBJ2-1 NA TRBD2 TRBV11-2 TGTGCCAGCAGCTTGATCGGAGGACTAGCGGGAGTTAATGAGCAGTTCTTC CASSLIGGLAGVNEQFF